This TCR beta chain was documented in a study of cytomegalovirus exposure and HLA in healthy donors listed by TCRdb under 2017. Looking at the study overall: An earlier analysis of approximately 640 of the donors reported 276 Gb of sequence data and roughly 110 million unique TCR beta sequences from 150 million to 200 million T cells. The number of donors typed differed by locus, with 629-630 for A, B, C, DRB1 and DQB1, roughly 520 for DQA1, 606 for DPA1, and 472 for DPB1. To predict cytomegalovirus infection status, the study combined high-throughput TCR immunosequencing, statistical association of individual TCRs with disease status, and machine learning. The study used immunosequencing to profile the T cell repertoires of approximately 630 subjects and linked those repertoires to cytomegalovirus serostatus. HLA typing covered class I and class II loci at four-digit resolution. A later genetic analysis took genome-wide SNP genotypes for about three fifths of the roughly 670 donors and used that subset as a discovery cohort. Roughly 300 gigabases of sequencing data and around 85 million unique TCR sequences made up an early release that covered under 750 HLA-typed donors. Along with the approximately 600-subject first cohort, a separate validation cohort of 120 different subjects was used. The genetic ancestry cluster associated with self-reported Caucasian donors included 80% to 90% of the roughly 390 genotyped donors. Because of strong linkage in the cohort, four to six DR-DQ haplotypes were treated as single units for association and clustering. The study was designed to test whether signatures of past pathogen exposure could be identified by cataloging public T cell receptors. On average, around 200,000 unique TCR beta nucleotide sequences were sequenced per donor among 398 genotyped donors of the cohort, with 15% to 20% of those sequences being non-productive. Every repertoire in the discovery cohort had been generated on one and the same sequencing platform. To decide whether each TCR beta V gene segment behaved as functional or pseudogenic, an earlier analysis of 587 of the donors relied on high-throughput TCR beta sequencing. A later analysis re-examined previously published TCR beta repertoires from about 670 donors and added high-resolution HLA genotyping to investigate patterns of TCR occurrence. Donor age, sex, ethnicity and CMV serostatus were collected together with the repertoire data. In the later analysis, no new phenotypic data were used to find candidate immune exposures; instead, reliance was placed on TCR beta sequences and their occurrence across donors. Beyond this particular receptor, the publication reports: V-gene and J-gene trimming of TCR beta chains was associated with a missense DCLRE1C variant in a later genetic analysis, and the association was replicated in an independent cohort. A cluster of highly shared sequence variants was judged likely to be a technical artifact of the sequencing pipeline. A further reported finding was that TCR beta sequences accurately predicted the HLA-A and HLA-B alleles for most subjects in the first cohort. Most TCR sequences were seen in very few donors, while some public TCRs were found in many individuals. In a later analysis, several top co-occurrence clusters were reported to appear linked to parvovirus B19, influenza, CMV and Epstein-Barr virus. Fewer than 20 rarely observed V segments, including chromosome 9 orphons, were excluded from the earlier analysis of several hundred of the donors because counts were too low. CMV serostatus was the only immune exposure information available for the cohort. Cytomegalovirus status was reported to be diagnosed by the classifier with high specificity and sensitivity in both the original and validation cohorts. In a later analysis, HLA-associated TCR beta chains were found to be more clonally expanded and to have lower generation probabilities than equally common non-associated chains. This cohort had only TCR beta chains sequenced, and the lack of alpha or paired-chain data limited which features could be detected. Linkage disequilibrium might explain the correlated functional status among segregating V segments, but an unknown experimental factor could not be ruled out. Roughly uniform sequencing depth across donors was assumed in presence/absence analyses, although this assumption may not hold. The study listed 170 or so TCR beta chains as associated with cytomegalovirus. In a later analysis, the rate of TCR association differed among HLA loci, with DRB1 alleles having the most associated TCRs and HLA-C alleles having the fewest. Because some donors lacked HLA typing at each locus, the association tests relied only on the typed subset. According to a later genetic analysis, donors in an Asian-associated ancestry cluster had fewer N-insertions in productive TCRs than the approximately 630-donor mean. The authors suggested that the approach could potentially be extended to other disease states and immunological phenotypes. In an earlier analysis of approximately 590 of the donors, most TCR beta V segments appeared in productive rearrangements about 87% or about 30% of the time, broadly matching IMGT annotations. Specific HLA alleles were associated with 15,000 to 20,000 TCR beta sequences at a false discovery rate of 0.05 in a later analysis. A few of the identified cytomegalovirus-associated TCR beta chains were confirmed in vitro to be specific for cytomegalovirus antigens. Strong co-occurrence of HLA alleles, especially DR and DQ, made assigning TCR associations to individual alleles difficult. Some IMGT-functional V segments, including TRBV6-2 and TRBV6-3, could not be told apart with the 87-base-pair reads, so those segments were excluded. A later analysis found that most CMV-associated TCR beta chains appeared HLA-restricted, with HLA associations seemingly driven largely by CMV exposure.

On this clone itself: It lacks a known antigen. Qualities for individual bases were not recorded, and no much larger clone is one base off.

Libraries were built with the immunoSEQ multiplex PCR assay. For the multiplex PCR, a mixture combining 60 forward primers for TCR Vbeta segments and 13 reverse primers for TCR Jbeta segments was used. The CDR3 region of rearranged TCR beta genes was amplified from genomic DNA by a multiplex PCR assay. Amplified TCR beta libraries were sequenced as 87-base-pair reads on the Illumina HiSeq System. Processing in the source paper ran as follows. A later analysis counted about 82 million unique TCR beta chains across the 666 repertoires, and 9 million to 14 million of these chains were shared by at least two donors. Raw reads were error-corrected and collapsed into unique sequences with a nearest-neighbor algorithm that merged closely related sequences to remove PCR and sequencing errors. CDR3 sequences were aligned to IMGT reference sequences to assign V, D and J gene segments. For a sequence to be retained, at least a six-nucleotide match to both a V gene segment and a J gene segment was required. A rearrangement counted as productive if the CDR3 had no stop codons and remained in frame with V and J, and every other rearrangement counted as non-productive. CDR3 was defined by IMGT convention, running from the second conserved V-encoded cysteine to the conserved J-encoded phenylalanine. The earlier analysis of 587 of the donors excluded sequences that lacked an unambiguous match to a single V gene segment. In an earlier analysis of about 590 of the donors, a V segment was called functional when productive rearrangements were above 56.7%, and segregating when the standard deviation between donors exceeded 5%. To diagnose cytomegalovirus status from the catalog of TCR beta chain sequences, a statistical classification framework was built. V and J gene assignment, in a later analysis, came from comparing TCR nucleotide sequences with IMGT/GENE-DB human TR gene sequences. A later analysis assigned CDR3 sequences and most-parsimonious VDJ recombination scenarios with the TCRdist pipeline. In a later analysis, every TCR beta chain was defined by the combination of its CDR3 amino acid sequence and its V-gene family, and reads without a unique V-gene family were dropped. In a later analysis, fewer than 600 highly shared, low-generation-probability nucleotide sequences were removed to address suspected cross-contamination and a sequencing artifact. For each public chain, a later analysis derived a clonal expansion index from normalized ranks of inferred template counts within each repertoire. In a later analysis, generation probabilities were computed using a VDJ recombination model fitted to out-of-frame rearrangements, and the results were checked against IGoR. A later analysis scored TCR-TCR, TCR-HLA and TCR-CMV co-occurrence with hypergeometric tests, applying a repertoire-size bias correction to TCR pairs. To estimate false discovery rates, a later analysis permuted the HLA or CMV assignments 20 times. In a later analysis, co-occurring TCRs were grouped with DBSCAN, and TCRdist sequence similarity was added when clustering was performed within HLA-allele-positive subsets. For co-occurrence clustering, repertoires with fewer than 30,000 or more than 120,000 public chains were excluded, along with 5 or 6 repertoires with anomalous nucleotide sharing. The immuneACCESS repertoire file appears here via TCRdb, limited to in-frame rearrangements. These files lack a portion of the clones; in checked studies, under half of the deficit traces to unresolved V genes, and the cause of the others is not known. The D gene and trimming were derived from the DNA, and the V and J assignments and clone size from that table. The sample table records roughly 77,000 clones; approximately 75% of these occur just once. Roughly 12% of the sample belongs to the ten largest clones.

The junction carries 11 bases between V and J, which are trimmed by 4 bases and 3 bases respectively. There are 14 amino acids in the CDR3, from cysteine to phenylalanine inclusive. CDR3 DNA only is kept here, 42 bases in frame from base 1. CDR1 and CDR2, per the germline V gene, are SGHRS and YFSETQ. In total, roughly 670 healthy bone marrow donors made up the cohort. Cohort members were all nominally healthy when sampled, although unrecorded immune exposures were likely present. The donor was CMV seropositive and was included in the group of 250 to 300 seropositive cohort members. Every donor gave a peripheral blood sample, and the peripheral blood mononuclear cells from that sample were used for TCR beta sequencing. The Qiagen DNeasy Blood Extraction Kit was used to extract genomic DNA from the blood cell samples.

The chain employs TRBV5-1 and TRBJ1-5; the D segment could be TRBD1, given 6 matching bases. Sequencing used PBMCs. The TCR originated in a woman between 40 and 55 years old in good health and CMV-seropositive. The DNA is as follows: TGCGCCAGCAGCCCAGGGGCGGACAATCAGCCCCAGCATTTT. Its coded protein is CASSPGADNQPQHF.